Listed here are 31 T cell receptor beta chains from one sample, sequenced in a study of T cell repertoires in cytomegalovirus infection. Their cognate antigens are unknown. TCRdb redid the calling of the reads with MiXCR, one entry per CDR3 protein. This table has tens of thousands of distinct CDR3 sequences, 20% appearing once. The sample in question was CD8+ T cells from cultured PBMCs, obtained from culture after CMV antigen stimulation. These TCRs come from a human donor in good health (CMV status not recorded). Some clones in this sample may be carry-over from other donors' samples.

This clonotype has more than one count but fewer than ten. J is TRBJ2-3 and V is TRBV7-8; the match to TRBD2 covers 9 bases. The CDR3 is made up of 16 amino acids. Germline V gene sequence: CDR1 SGHVS, CDR2 FQNEAQ. Trimming cost V 5 bases and J 1 base; bases outside gene matches: 7. The DNA for the CDR3 is TGTGCCAGCAGCCCCCCTGGCGGGGGGGGCACAGATACGCAGTATTTT. Its translation is CASSPPGGGGTDTQYF.

This chain joins TRBV7-2 and TRBJ2-1, with 7 nucleotides matching TRBD1. This CDR3 contains 12 residues. Germline lookup yields CDR1 SGHTA and CDR2 FQGNSA. Trimming cost V 7 bases and J 7 bases; bases outside gene matches: 4. CDR3 bases: TGTGCCAGCAAGGGGGCTTGGAATGAGCAGTTCTTC. It is translated as CASKGAWNEQFF.

J is TRBJ1-1 and V is TRBV7-2; the D is unclear. Trimming stripped 2 bases from V and 3 bases from J, with 16 bases between. CDR1 SGHTA and CDR2 FQGNSA come from the germline V gene. The CDR3 has 16 amino acids. The CDR3 reads CASSLIPTVTDTEAFF. CDR3 nucleotide sequence: TGTGCCAGCAGCTTAATCCCCACAGTAACGGACACTGAAGCTTTCTTT.

This clonotype was seen many times. The chain combines TRBV7-8 with TRBJ2-1; D is unresolved. V was pared by 2 bases and J by 9 bases, with 5 bases between. Germline V gene sequence: CDR1 SGHVS, CDR2 FQNEAQ. The length of the CDR3 is 11 residues. CDR3 loop: CASSLTSEQFF. Here the CDR3 DNA reads TGTGCCAGCAGCTTAACGTCTGAGCAGTTCTTC. The entire variable domain, with the rest obtained from reference TRBV7-8 and TRBJ2-1, is as follows: GAGVSQSPRYKVAKRGQDVALRCDPISGHVSLFWYQQALGQGPEFLTYFQNEAQLDKSGLPSDRFFAERPEGSVSTLKIQRTQQEDSAVYLCASSLTSEQFFGPGTRLTVL.

The V call is TRBV19, the J call TRBJ1-2; a weak D match, TRBD1 (6 bases). This CDR3 contains 14 residues. Germline CDR1 and CDR2: LNHDA and SQIVND (reference sequence). With 6 bases removed from V and 4 bases from J, the gap between germline ends came to 15 bases. The CDR3 region has the DNA TGTGCCAGTAGAGCGGGACACCGATTCTATGGCTACACCTTC. Its protein is CASRAGHRFYGYTF. The full variable domain, in which reference TRBV19 and TRBJ1-2 provide the parts outside the CDR3, is DGGITQSPKYLFRKEGQNVTLSCEQNLNHDAMYWYRQDPGQGLRLIYYSQIVNDFQKGDIAEGYSVSREKKESFPLTVTSAQKNPTAFYLCASRAGHRFYGYTFGSGTRLTVV.

This clonotype was seen only a few times. The DNA of the CDR3 is TGTGCCAGCAGCCTGCTGGACGACGAGCAGTACTTC. Protein: CASSLLDDEQYF. The V call is TRBV7-2, the J call TRBJ2-7; no definite D call. The V and J ends lost 5 bases and 5 bases respectively, with 10 bases between them. The CDR3 has 12 residues. Germline CDR1 and CDR2: SGHTA and FQGNSA.

The genes are TRBV6-6 and TRBJ2-5, with TRBD2 as a possible D gene (6 bases). Germline-derived CDR1 and CDR2 are MNHNY and SVGAGI (reference sequence). Trimming removed 2 bases from V and 9 bases from J, with 13 bases in between. The CDR3 runs 13 residues. CDR3 nucleotide sequence: TGTGCCAGCAGTTACACGGGGGACCAGGCCCAGTACTTC. Amino acids: CASSYTGDQAQYF.

This clonotype was counted a few times. The chain has TRBV24-1 and TRBJ1-4; possibly TRBD1 for D (6 bases). Germline loops: CDR1 KGHDR, CDR2 SFDVKD. The CDR3 is 14 amino acids. The V gene lost 4 bases and the J gene lost 8 bases, with 13 bases spanning the gap. The CDR3 region has the DNA TGTGCCACCAGTGACCCGGGACAAAACGAAAAACTGTTTTTT. Amino acid sequence: CATSDPGQNEKLFF.

J is TRBJ2-7 and V is TRBV4-3; no clear D. Trimming took off 1 base at V and 2 bases at J, with 12 bases between the two ends. This CDR3 is 15 amino acids long. CDR1 and CDR2 from the germline V gene are LGHNA and YSLEER. In DNA, the CDR3 is TGCGCCAGCAGCCAAGGGTCGGGTATGGCCTACGAGCAGTACTTC. Its translation: CASSQGSGMAYEQYF.

This clonotype was detected many times. V is TRBV7-3 and J is TRBJ1-1; D is ambiguous. Trimming pared 2 bases from V and 4 bases from J, leaving 8 bases between. Per germline, CDR1 SGHTA and CDR2 FQGTGA. The CDR3 totals 13 residues. CDR3 coding DNA: TGTGCCAGCAGCTTAGGGGTGGGCACTGAAGCTTTCTTT. Its protein is CASSLGVGTEAFF.

Of note for this clonotype: Compared with germline, one end of the junction differs, possibly owing to a read error. V and J are TRBV6-5 and TRBJ2-7, with 13 nucleotides matching TRBD2. This CDR3 contains 16 residues. The germline gives CDR1 MNHEY, CDR2 SVGAGI. CDR3 residues: CASSTEGTSGVYAQYF. CDR3 bases: TGTGCCAGCAGTACTGAGGGGACTAGCGGGGTATACGCGCAGTACTTC.

This chain links TRBV5-6 with TRBJ2-3; 16 nucleotides align to TRBD2. There are 20 residues in the CDR3. Trimming at V came to 4 bases and at J to 0 bases, leaving 11 bases not matched to a gene. In germline, CDR1 is SGHDT, CDR2 YYEEEE. CDR3 in amino acids: CASSPTGTSGGDPSTDTQYF. The CDR3 bases are TGTGCCAGCAGCCCAACCGGGACTAGCGGGGGGGACCCTAGCACAGATACGCAGTATTTT.

The chain has TRBV28 and TRBJ1-3, with 9 bases aligning to TRBD1. CDR1 MDHEN and CDR2 SYDVKM come from the germline V gene. J was trimmed by 7 bases and V by 6 bases; bases with no gene match: 7. This CDR3 spans 14 amino acids. The CDR3 DNA sequence: TGTGCCAGCAGGGCGGGACAGGGTTGGAACACCATATATTTT. Protein product: CASRAGQGWNTIYF.

This rearrangement joins TRBV12-3 or TRBV12-4 to TRBJ1-2, with D maybe TRBD1 (6 bases). This CDR3 has 11 amino acids. Trimming removed 4 bases from V and 8 bases from J, with 8 bases in between. CDR3: CASSSGEGYTF. DNA for the CDR3: TGTGCCAGCAGTTCAGGGGAAGGCTACACCTTC.

The chain uses TRBV12-3 or TRBV12-4 and TRBJ1-1; D is uncertain. V shed 3 bases and J shed 0 bases, with 14 bases lying between them. The CDR3 is 16 amino acids. CDR3 amino acids: CASSFGRRSMNTEAFF. CDR3 in DNA: TGTGCCAGCAGTTTTGGTAGACGAAGCATGAACACTGAAGCTTTCTTT.

The chain has TRBV7-8 and TRBJ1-1; tentatively, D is TRBD1 (6 bases). Deletions cut 0 bases from V and 4 bases from J, with 21 bases between. The CDR3 runs 18 residues. The germline gives CDR1 SGHVS, CDR2 FQNEAQ. The CDR3 DNA is TGTGCCAGCAGCTTAGCGCTTCCGACAGGAGGTCTTGGCACTGAAGCTTTCTTT. It is translated as CASSLALPTGGLGTEAFF.

This clonotype was observed a handful of times. This chain uses TRBV9 with TRBJ1-6; D is unclear. The V gene's germline CDR1 is SGDLS and CDR2 YYNGEE. Between the trimmed V and J ends, which lost 4 bases and 6 bases, there was a span of 11 bases. The CDR3 sequence is 14 residues long. The DNA for the CDR3 is TGTGCCAGCAGCCCTGTAGAATCTAATTCACCCCTCCACTTT. This codes for CASSPVESNSPLHF.

This clonotype was detected a few times. This chain connects TRBV7-9 to TRBJ1-5; D gene ambiguous. With 1 base removed from V and 11 bases from J, the gap between germline ends came to 9 bases. The CDR3 runs 12 residues. The germline gives CDR1 SEHNR, CDR2 FQNEAQ (reference sequence). In DNA form, the CDR3 reads TGTGCCAGCAGCTTAGATCGGTGGGCCCAGCATTTT. Amino acids: CASSLDRWAQHF.

V and J are TRBV20-1 and TRBJ1-2; weak D call: TRBD1 (5 bases). Germline CDR1 and CDR2: DFQATT and SNEGSKA (reference sequence). Trimming stripped 5 bases from V and 8 bases from J, with 15 bases between. The CDR3 spans 12 residues. The CDR3 here is CSAPRDEGGYTF. The CDR3 DNA is TGCAGTGCTCCCCGGGACGAGGGAGGCTACACCTTC.

The chain links TRBV4-1 to TRBJ2-1, with D perhaps TRBD1 (6 bases). Per the germline V gene, CDR1 is MGHRA and CDR2 is YSYEKL. V lost 0 bases and J 7 bases, leaving 13 bases between the germline ends. The CDR3 is 15 amino acids. CDR3 region: CASSQEWQGRNEQFF. In nucleotides, the CDR3 is TGCGCCAGCAGCCAAGAATGGCAGGGGAGAAATGAGCAGTTCTTC.

The table lists this clonotype with a few counts. V gene TRBV7-2 combines with J gene TRBJ2-2; 7 bases line up with TRBD1. Germline lookup yields CDR1 SGHTA and CDR2 FQGNSA. The CDR3 loop spans 16 amino acids. Losses at the gene ends were 1 base for V and 4 bases for J; bases not matched to a gene: 6. CDR3 loop: CASSLDRGFGTGELFF. The CDR3 bases are TGTGCCAGCAGCTTAGACAGGGGATTTGGCACCGGGGAGCTGTTTTTT.

The chain combines TRBV27 with TRBJ1-5, with TRBD1 identical over 8 bases. Germline loops: CDR1 MNHEY, CDR2 SMNVEV (reference sequence). V was pared by 6 bases and J by 4 bases, with 8 bases of the junction left unmatched. The CDR3 is made up of 15 amino acids. CDR3 bases: TGTGCCAGCAGCTCAGGGGGCGGTGGGAATCAGCCCCAGCATTTT. Encoded protein: CASSSGGGGNQPQHF.

The V and J genes are TRBV7-9 and TRBJ2-5; perhaps TRBD2 as D (5 bases). CDR1 and CDR2 from the germline V gene are SEHNR and FQNEAQ (reference sequence). With 5 bases removed from V and 4 bases from J, the gap between germline ends came to 20 bases. The CDR3 contains 16 residues. The CDR3 protein is CASSPPGGRTPETQYF. CDR3 sequence (DNA): TGTGCCAGCAGCCCTCCCGGAGGCAGGACCCCAGAGACCCAGTACTTC. The variable domain in full, with the rest retrieved from reference TRBV7-9 and TRBJ2-5, is DTGVSQNPRHKITKRGQNVTFRCDPISEHNRLYWYRQTLGQGPEFLTYFQNEAQLEKSRLLSDRFSAERPKGSFSTLEIQRTEQGDSAMYLCASSPPGGRTPETQYFGPGTRLLVL.

CDR3 sequence (DNA): TGTGCCAGCAGTTTAGCGTCAGTCTCTGGGGCCAACGTCCTGACTTTC. It translates to CASSLASVSGANVLTF. The rearrangement uses TRBV27 and TRBJ2-6; D uncertain. Trimming cost V 2 bases and J 0 bases, with 8 bases left between them. There are 16 residues in the CDR3. CDR1 and CDR2 (germline): MNHEY, SMNVEV (reference sequence). Supplemented by reference TRBV27 and TRBJ2-6, the full variable domain reads EAQVTQNPRYLITVTGKKLTVTCSQNMNHEYMSWYRQDPGLGLRQIYYSMNVEVTDKGDVPEGYKVSRKEKRNFPLILESPSPNQTSLYFCASSLASVSGANVLTFGAGSRLTVL.

This clonotype was detected only a few times. This rearrangement joins TRBV7-8 to TRBJ2-3; 8 nucleotides line up with TRBD2. The V gene end was trimmed by 5 bases and the J gene end by 1 base; junction bases not matched to a gene: 11. This CDR3 spans 17 amino acids. Germline V gives CDR1 SGHVS, CDR2 FQNEAQ. CDR3 nucleotide sequence: TGTGCCAGCAGCCCCCGGGGGGGCGTTTACCGCACAGATACGCAGTATTTT. It codes for CASSPRGGVYRTDTQYF. The full variable domain, rest sourced from reference TRBV7-8 and TRBJ2-3, is GAGVSQSPRYKVAKRGQDVALRCDPISGHVSLFWYQQALGQGPEFLTYFQNEAQLDKSGLPSDRFFAERPEGSVSTLKIQRTQQEDSAVYLCASSPRGGVYRTDTQYFGPGTRLTVL.

This clonotype was counted a few times. The rearrangement joins TRBV7-6 to TRBJ2-7, with D tentatively TRBD1 (6 bases). The germline V gene encodes CDR1 SGHVS and CDR2 FNYEAQ. V lost 4 bases to trimming and J lost 3 bases, with 10 bases between them. The CDR3 runs to 13 residues. CDR3 in amino acids: CASSYRDNYEQYF. Written as DNA, the CDR3 is TGTGCCAGCAGCTACCGGGACAACTACGAGCAGTACTTC.

This rearrangement joins TRBV12-3 or TRBV12-4 to TRBJ1-2; D remains unclear. Trimming removed 9 bases at V and 4 bases at J, with 12 bases between. The CDR3 is made up of 12 amino acids. The CDR3: CASIGGRYGYTF. CDR3 nucleotide sequence: TGTGCCAGTATCGGAGGGCGCTATGGCTACACCTTC.

V usage is TRBV6-2 or TRBV6-3 and J usage is TRBJ1-5; no clear D. The length of the CDR3 is 11 residues. CDR1 is MNHEY, CDR2 SVGEGT, per germline. V was cut by 7 bases and J by 10 bases, with 11 bases left in between. The CDR3 nucleotides read TGTGCCAGCACCGAACTCGTTCCCCAGCATTTT. Its translation is CASTELVPQHF.

This clonotype has just a few counts. This chain links TRBV25-1 with TRBJ1-1; 11 nucleotides match TRBD1. Germline V gives CDR1 MGHDK, CDR2 SYGVNS. The CDR3 runs to 14 residues. Trimming took 6 bases from V and 4 from J; bases not matched to a gene: 4. CDR3 nucleotide sequence: TGTGCCAGCAGGGGACAGGGGGTTCGCACTGAAGCTTTCTTT. Amino acid sequence: CASRGQGVRTEAFF.

This clonotype came up a few times. The rearrangement joins TRBV19 to TRBJ1-1, with D maybe TRBD1 (5 bases). Germline V gene lookup returns CDR1 LNHDA and CDR2 SQIVND (reference sequence). V lost 10 bases to trimming and J lost 3 bases, with 24 bases between them. The CDR3 loop spans 16 amino acids. CDR3 in amino acids: CAIQGIGGGEDTEAFF. The CDR3, as DNA: TGTGCCATCCAAGGGATCGGGGGGGGTGAGGACACTGAAGCTTTCTTT.

This clonotype showed up just a few times. The chain is built from TRBV7-9 and TRBJ1-1; 9 nucleotides align to TRBD1. Germline CDR1 and CDR2: SEHNR and FQNEAQ (reference sequence). This CDR3 region has 15 residues. J lost 6 bases, V lost 3 bases, and 8 bases had no gene match. The CDR3 DNA reads TGTGCCAGCAGCTTCTCCGGGACAGGGACTTCTGAAGCTTTCTTT. Amino acids: CASSFSGTGTSEAFF.